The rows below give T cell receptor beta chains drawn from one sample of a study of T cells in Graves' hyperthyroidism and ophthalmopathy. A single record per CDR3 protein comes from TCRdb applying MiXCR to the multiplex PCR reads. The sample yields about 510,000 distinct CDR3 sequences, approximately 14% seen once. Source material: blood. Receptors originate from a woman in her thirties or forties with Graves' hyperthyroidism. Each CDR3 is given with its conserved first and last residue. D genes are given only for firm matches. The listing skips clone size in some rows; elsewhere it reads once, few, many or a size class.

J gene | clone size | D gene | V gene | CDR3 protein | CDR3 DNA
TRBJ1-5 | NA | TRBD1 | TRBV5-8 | CASSPGTVNQPQHF | TGTGCCAGCAGCCCCGGGACAGTAAATCAGCCCCAGCATTTT
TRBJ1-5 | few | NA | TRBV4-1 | CASSQTRDGNQPQHF | TGCGCCAGCAGCCAAACCCGGGACGGTAATCAGCCCCAGCATTTT
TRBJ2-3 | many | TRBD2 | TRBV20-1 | CSARSPTSGTTDTQYF | TGCAGTGCTAGATCGCCGACTAGCGGGACGACAGATACGCAGTATTTT
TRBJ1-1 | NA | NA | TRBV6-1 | CASRRGGSTEAFF | TGTGCCAGCAGGAGAGGTGGGAGCACTGAAGCTTTCTTT
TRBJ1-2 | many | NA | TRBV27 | CASSGGPENYGYTF | TGTGCCAGCAGCGGGGGACCCGAGAACTATGGCTACACCTTC
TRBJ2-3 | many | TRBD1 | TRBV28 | CASSTGTGMNTQYF | TGTGCCAGCAGCACCGGGACAGGGATGAATACGCAGTATTTT
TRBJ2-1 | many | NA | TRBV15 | CATSRWEGVLYNEQFF | TGTGCCACCAGCAGGTGGGAAGGGGTTCTCTACAATGAGCAGTTCTTC
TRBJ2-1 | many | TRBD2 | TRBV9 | CASSVGGRAGNEQFF | TGTGCCAGCAGCGTAGGTGGGAGGGCCGGTAATGAGCAGTTCTTC
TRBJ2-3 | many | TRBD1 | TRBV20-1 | CSARAVDRGSDTQYF | TGCAGTGCTAGAGCCGTGGACAGGGGCTCAGATACGCAGTATTTT
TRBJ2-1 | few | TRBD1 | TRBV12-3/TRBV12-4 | CASSFWGQGSGNEQFF | TGTGCCAGCAGTTTTTGGGGACAGGGTTCTGGCAATGAGCAGTTCTTC
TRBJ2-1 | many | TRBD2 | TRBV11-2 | CASSFDGTSGLREQFF | TGTGCCAGCAGCTTCGACGGGACTAGCGGGCTAAGGGAGCAGTTCTTC
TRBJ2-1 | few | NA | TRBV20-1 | CSARTLASADINEQFF | TGCAGTGCTAGAACCCTCGCTAGCGCGGATATTAATGAGCAGTTCTTC
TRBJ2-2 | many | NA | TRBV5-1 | CASSLEGENTGELFF | TGCGCCAGCAGCTTGGAGGGGGAGAACACCGGGGAGCTGTTTTTT
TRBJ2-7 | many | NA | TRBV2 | CASSDLLAYEQYF | TGTGCCAGCAGTGACCTATTAGCCTACGAGCAGTACTTC
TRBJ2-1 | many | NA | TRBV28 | CASSFVRSSYNEQFF | TGTGCCAGCAGTTTTGTGAGGAGCTCCTACAATGAGCAGTTCTTC
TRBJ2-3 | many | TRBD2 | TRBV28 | CASSPSLLAGGLRGTDTQYF | TGTGCCAGCAGTCCATCCCTCCTAGCGGGAGGGCTAAGGGGCACAGATACGCAGTATTTT